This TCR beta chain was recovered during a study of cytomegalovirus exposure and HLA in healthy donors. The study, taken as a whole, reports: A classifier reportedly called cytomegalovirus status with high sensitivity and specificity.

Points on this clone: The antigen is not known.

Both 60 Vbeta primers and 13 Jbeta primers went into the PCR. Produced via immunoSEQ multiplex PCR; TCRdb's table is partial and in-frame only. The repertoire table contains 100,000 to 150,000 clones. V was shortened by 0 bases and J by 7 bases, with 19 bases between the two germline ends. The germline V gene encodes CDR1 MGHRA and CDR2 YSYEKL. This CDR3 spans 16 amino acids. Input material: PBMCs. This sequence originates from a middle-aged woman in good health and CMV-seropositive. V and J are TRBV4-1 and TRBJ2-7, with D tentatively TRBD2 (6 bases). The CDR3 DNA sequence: TGCGCCAGCAGCCAAGACTTTCCCCGGGACTGGGGGGAGCAGTACTTC. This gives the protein CASSQDFPRDWGEQYF.